One sample yielded the 32 T cell receptor beta chains listed below, sequenced in a study of cytomegalovirus exposure and HLA in healthy donors. The PCR had 60 Vbeta and 13 Jbeta primers. The assay was immunoSEQ multiplex PCR, and TCRdb's table has in-frame clones only and misses some. The sample holds more than 95,000 clones, around 67% seen once. Sequenced sample: PBMCs. The receptors derive from a man aged 55-75 years in good health and CMV-seropositive.

V is TRBV19 and J is TRBJ2-6, with 8 bases matching TRBD1. CDR1 and CDR2 from the germline V gene are LNHDA and SQIVND (reference sequence). Trimming removed 3 bases from V and 3 bases from J; junction bases left unmatched: 10. There are 18 residues in the CDR3. CDR3 sequence: CASSILGTGSSGANVLTF. CDR3 DNA: TGTGCCAGTAGTATTTTGGGGACAGGATCTAGTGGGGCCAACGTCCTGACTTTC. Based on the CDR3 plus reference TRBV19 and TRBJ2-6, the full variable domain is DGGITQSPKYLFRKEGQNVTLSCEQNLNHDAMYWYRQDPGQGLRLIYYSQIVNDFQKGDIAEGYSVSREKKESFPLTVTSAQKNPTAFYLCASSILGTGSSGANVLTFGAGSRLTVL.

This clone was recorded once. The V call is TRBV27, the J call TRBJ2-7, with TRBD1 matching over 7 bases. Per germline, CDR1 MNHEY and CDR2 SMNVEV (reference sequence). CDR3 length: 15 amino acids. V dropped 4 bases and J dropped 0; count of bases not matched to a gene: 6. The CDR3 DNA reads TGTGCCAGCAGTTGGGACAGCCTAGGCTCCTACGAGCAGTACTTC. As protein: CASSWDSLGSYEQYF.

V is TRBV18 and J is TRBJ2-5, with no clear D. Trimming removed 5 bases at V and 0 bases at J, with 7 bases between. Germline CDR1 and CDR2: KGHSH and LQKENI. The CDR3 has 13 amino acids. The CDR3 sequence is CASSSDYQETQYF. DNA of the CDR3: TGTGCCAGCTCATCAGACTACCAAGAGACCCAGTACTTC.

This chain joins TRBV5-8 and TRBJ1-3; D not resolved. Between the trimmed V and J ends, which lost 3 bases and 1 base, there was a span of 17 bases. CDR3 size: 17 residues. The germline V gene encodes CDR1 SGHTS and CDR2 YDEGEE. CDR3 DNA: TGTGCCAGCAGCTGGGGAGTCGGAGGTTTATCTGGAAACACCATATATTTT. It encodes CASSWGVGGLSGNTIYF.

This clone was counted between two and nine times. This sequence joins TRBV10-1 and TRBJ2-1, with D hard to call. The CDR3 loop spans 13 amino acids. Germline assignment: CDR1 WNHNN and CDR2 SYGVQD (reference sequence). Trimming cost V 3 bases and J 4 bases, with 7 bases left between them. The CDR3 nucleotides are TGCGCCAGCAGTGATCTACTTTACAATGAGCAGTTCTTC. It codes for CASSDLLYNEQFF.

This sequence joins TRBV5-4 and TRBJ1-1; the match to TRBD1 covers 7 bases. V gave up 6 bases and J gave up 4 bases; unmatched junction bases: 12. From germline, CDR1 is SGHNT and CDR2 YYREEE (reference sequence). This CDR3 has 15 residues. The CDR3 protein is CASTRTGLGGTEAFF. The DNA of the CDR3 is TGTGCCAGCACCCGGACAGGACTCGGGGGCACTGAAGCTTTCTTT.

In the case of this clone: Additional DNA sequences in this sample encode the identical CDR3. The V gene is TRBV5-1, the J gene TRBJ2-5, with D possibly matching TRBD2 (6 bases). The germline gives CDR1 SGHRS, CDR2 YFSETQ. There are 14 residues in the CDR3. V was pared by 4 bases and J by 1 base, with 11 bases between. CDR3 DNA sequence: TGCGCCAGCAGCCCCGGGAGCACCCAAGAGACCCAGTACTTC. Protein: CASSPGSTQETQYF.

The chain combines TRBV7-6 with TRBJ2-3; tentatively, D is TRBD2 (6 bases). The V gene's germline CDR1 is SGHVS and CDR2 FNYEAQ. The CDR3 runs to 13 residues. V dropped 3 bases and J dropped 5 bases, with 9 bases sitting between them. CDR3 sequence: CASSFRRGDTQYF. CDR3 DNA: TGTGCCAGCAGCTTTCGGAGGGGAGATACGCAGTATTTT.

This sequence joins TRBV4-1 and TRBJ1-6; 7 bases agree with TRBD1. Looked up from germline, CDR1 is MGHRA and CDR2 is YSYEKL. J lost 11 bases, V lost 4 bases, and 8 bases had no gene match. This CDR3 is 14 amino acids long. In DNA, the CDR3 is TGCGCCAGCAGCCCCGAGGTCGGGACAGCACCCCTCCACTTT. It codes for CASSPEVGTAPLHF.

This chain connects TRBV10-1 to TRBJ2-7, with 9 bases that match TRBD1. This CDR3 is 15 amino acids long. Germline CDR1 is WNHNN and CDR2 is SYGVQD (reference sequence). The trim removed 4 bases at V and 0 bases at J, leaving 4 bases unmatched. CDR3 sequence: CASSGSTGGSYEQYF. DNA of the CDR3: TGCGCCAGCAGTGGATCGACAGGGGGCTCCTACGAGCAGTACTTC.

The rearrangement joins TRBV29-1 to TRBJ1-1; D possibly corresponds to TRBD1 (5 bases). The germline V gene encodes CDR1 SQVTM and CDR2 ANQGSEA. This CDR3 is built from 15 residues. Trimming left V 1 base short and J 5 bases short, with 17 bases between. The CDR3 DNA reads as TGCAGCGTTGAAGGAGAACGGTACAGGATTACTGAAGCTTTCTTT. Its translation is CSVEGERYRITEAFF.

The chain carries TRBV6-6 and TRBJ1-1; no clear D gene. The CDR3 is 12 amino acids. V was trimmed by 6 bases and J by 4 bases, leaving 9 bases between them. Germline CDR1 and CDR2: MNHNY and SVGAGI (reference sequence). CDR3 in amino acids: CASSRTGTEAFF. Written as DNA, the CDR3 is TGTGCCAGCAGCCGTACGGGCACTGAAGCTTTCTTT.

The rearrangement joins TRBV2 to TRBJ1-2, with TRBD1 matching over 9 bases. The germline CDR1 and CDR2 sequences are SNHLY and FYNNEI. The CDR3 length is 13 residues. With 6 bases clipped from V and 6 bases from J, the junction kept 5 bases outside the gene matches. CDR3 DNA: TGTGCCAGCAGCCCCGGACAGGGGCATGGCTACACCTTC. Encoded protein: CASSPGQGHGYTF.

Remarks on this clone: The junction shows a germline mismatch at one end, possibly a read error. V is TRBV7-7 and J is TRBJ2-2, with TRBD2 matching 9 bases. Germline CDR1 and CDR2: SSHAT and FNYEAQ (reference sequence). The CDR3 is made up of 17 amino acids. The CDR3 loop is CASSLAVAGVNTGELFF. CDR3 in DNA: TGTGCTAGCAGCTTAGCGGTAGCGGGGGTCAACACCGGGGAGCTGTTTTTT. The full variable domain, rest sourced from reference TRBV7-7 and TRBJ2-2, is GAGVSQSPRYKVTKRGQDVTLRCDPISSHATLYWYQQALGQGPEFLTYFNYEAQPDKSGLPSDRFSAERPEGSISTLTIQRTEQRDSAMYRCASSLAVAGVNTGELFFGEGSRLTVL.

Here the CDR3 reads CATSRVDRGLTGELFF. The CDR3 nucleotides read TGTGCCACCAGCAGAGTGGACAGGGGGCTAACCGGGGAGCTGTTTTTT. The chain is built from TRBV15 and TRBJ2-2; 11 bases are a match to TRBD1. This CDR3 has 16 amino acids. The germline CDR1 and CDR2 sequences are LNHNV and YYDKDF (reference sequence). V lost 1 base and J lost 5; bases outside the gene matches: 3. Drawing the rest from reference TRBV15 and TRBJ2-2, the complete variable domain is DAMVIQNPRYQVTQFGKPVTLSCSQTLNHNVMYWYQQKSSQAPKLLFHYYDKDFNNEADTPDNFQSRRPNTSFCFLDIRSPGLGDTAMYLCATSRVDRGLTGELFFGEGSRLTVL.

The genes are TRBV20-1 and TRBJ2-1, with unresolved D. V lost 6 bases and J 15 bases, leaving 18 bases between the germline ends. This CDR3 is built from 11 residues. Germline loops: CDR1 DFQATT, CDR2 SNEGSKA (reference sequence). The CDR3 nucleotides are TGCAGTGCGAGATCTAATTTCGTTTTGTTCTTC. Translated, it gives CSARSNFVLFF.

Only a few counts were recorded for this clone. The V gene is TRBV7-3, the J gene TRBJ2-7; a weak D match, TRBD2 (5 bases). V was shortened by 5 bases and J by 1 base, with 18 bases between the two germline ends. This CDR3 has 16 amino acids. Germline V gene lookup returns CDR1 SGHTA and CDR2 FQGTGA. CDR3 sequence: CASSIRGPQGSYEQYF. CDR3 sequence (DNA): TGTGCCAGCAGCATTCGAGGGCCCCAAGGATCCTACGAGCAGTACTTC.

The chain combines TRBV2 with TRBJ1-5, with 8 bases aligning to TRBD1. The trim removed 6 bases at V and 9 bases at J, leaving 16 bases unmatched. The CDR3 runs to 16 residues. CDR1 SNHLY and CDR2 FYNNEI come from the germline V gene. The DNA of the CDR3 is TGTGCCAGCAGGTCTAAGACAGGGGTTGATGAGCGGCCCCAGCATTTT. Translating it yields CASRSKTGVDERPQHF.

V is TRBV5-1 and J is TRBJ2-7, with TRBD1 matching 11 bases. From germline, CDR1 is SGHRS and CDR2 YFSETQ. The CDR3 is made up of 14 amino acids. V shed 3 bases and J 4 bases; nucleotides not matched to a gene: 3. The CDR3 protein is CASSSGQGGYEQYF. The CDR3 DNA is TGCGCCAGCAGCTCGGGACAGGGGGGATACGAGCAGTACTTC.

This clone was counted ten times or more. The chain is built from TRBV28 and TRBJ2-7; D is possibly TRBD1 (6 bases). Germline-derived CDR1 and CDR2 are MDHEN and SYDVKM. V was cut by 6 bases and J by 3 bases, with 18 bases left in between. This CDR3 is 15 amino acids long. CDR3 bases: TGTGCCAGCAGACCAATACAGGGTATGGGCTACGAGCAGTACTTC. Protein: CASRPIQGMGYEQYF.

The chain carries TRBV28 and TRBJ2-7; TRBD1 matches at 8 bases. Germline trimming cut 6 bases from V and 4 bases from J; bases unmatched to any gene: 8. The CDR3 has 14 amino acids. In germline, CDR1 is MDHEN, CDR2 SYDVKM. The CDR3 protein is CASRRGTGGYEQYF. The DNA for the CDR3 is TGTGCCAGCAGAAGAGGAACAGGGGGATACGAGCAGTACTTC.

This clone has just a few counts. The chain joins TRBV5-5 to TRBJ1-4; TRBD1 is a possible D gene (5 bases). V was shortened by 4 bases and J by 5 bases, with 15 bases between the two germline ends. The CDR3 length is 15 residues. Germline CDR1 reads SGHKS; CDR2 reads YYEKEE (reference sequence). The CDR3 DNA follows: TGTGCCAGCAGCCTCCCCAGGGCGTCAAATGAAAAACTGTTTTTT. Its translation: CASSLPRASNEKLFF.

V is TRBV18 and J is TRBJ2-5; D unclear. This CDR3 is built from 15 residues. V gave up 3 bases and J gave up 1 base, with 12 bases separating them. CDR1 and CDR2 (germline): KGHSH, LQKENI. This CDR3 reads CASSPTKDLQETQYF. The CDR3, as DNA: TGTGCCAGCTCACCGACAAAAGACCTCCAAGAGACCCAGTACTTC.

This chain joins TRBV6-1 and TRBJ1-6; TRBD1 aligns across 7 bases. The CDR3 is made up of 14 amino acids. Germline V gene data show CDR1 as MNHNS and CDR2 as SASEGT. The junction had 5 bases not matched to a gene; V was cut back by 6 bases and J by 6 bases. DNA for the CDR3: TGTGCCAGCAGGCGACGGGACAGTAATTCACCCCTCCACTTT. Its protein product is CASRRRDSNSPLHF.

V is TRBV6-1 and J is TRBJ2-2; D is perhaps TRBD2 (5 bases). The CDR3 is 14 residues long. Germline V CDR1 and CDR2: MNHNS, SASEGT. Deletions cut 6 bases from V and 1 base from J, with 9 bases between. The CDR3 reads CASRRELNTGELFF. The CDR3 region has the DNA TGTGCCAGCAGGAGGGAACTGAACACCGGGGAGCTGTTTTTT.

On this clone itself: Within the sample, other DNA sequences also encode this same CDR3. The J gene is TRBJ2-7, the V gene TRBV7-2; D is undetermined. V shed 5 bases and J shed 4 bases, with 9 bases lying between them. This CDR3 has 12 amino acids. Germline CDR1 is SGHTA and CDR2 is FQGNSA. The CDR3 is CASSLPRYEQYF. CDR3 nucleotides: TGTGCCAGCAGCCTCCCCCGGTACGAGCAGTACTTC.

The chain couples TRBV6-6 to TRBJ1-1, with D unresolved. Germline V gene sequence: CDR1 MNHNY, CDR2 SVGAGI (reference sequence). This CDR3 is 12 amino acids long. Trimming removed 6 bases at V and 6 bases at J, with 11 bases between. CDR3 loop: CASSTGVPEAFF. The CDR3 coding sequence is TGTGCCAGCAGCACCGGAGTCCCTGAAGCTTTCTTT.

The J gene is TRBJ1-6, the V gene TRBV7-2; D is undetermined. Germline V gene sequence: CDR1 SGHTA, CDR2 FQGNSA. The V end lost 4 bases, the J end lost 7 bases, and 8 bases lay between the germline ends. This CDR3 has 13 residues. This CDR3 reads CASSYGLNSPLHF. DNA for the CDR3: TGTGCCAGCAGCTATGGACTGAATTCACCCCTCCACTTT.

The chain joins TRBV11-2 to TRBJ1-1; 10 nucleotides agree with TRBD1. Germline V gene sequence: CDR1 SGHAT, CDR2 FQNNGV. This CDR3 is 14 amino acids long. After removal of 3 bases from V and 11 bases from J, the junction contained 9 bases not matched to a gene. CDR3 nucleotide sequence: TGTGCCAGCAGCTTGGGAGGACAGGGGGTCCTCGCTTTCTTT. Its translation is CASSLGGQGVLAFF.

This chain joins TRBV10-3 and TRBJ1-3; no firm D call. The CDR3 has 14 residues. Trimming took 11 bases from V and 0 from J, leaving 14 bases between them. The germline V gene has CDR1 ENHRY and CDR2 SYGVKD. CDR3 loop: CAFKPGSSGNTIYF. As DNA, the CDR3 is TGTGCCTTCAAGCCGGGGAGCTCTGGAAACACCATATATTTT.

The J gene is TRBJ1-5, the V gene TRBV29-1, with D perhaps matching TRBD1 (6 bases). Germline values: CDR1 SQVTM, CDR2 ANQGSEA. This CDR3 is 15 amino acids long. V dropped 4 bases and J dropped 3 bases, with 16 bases sitting between them. Here the CDR3 reads CSVVWQGSSNQPQHF. The CDR3 DNA reads TGCAGCGTTGTTTGGCAGGGGTCTTCCAATCAGCCCCAGCATTTT.

The chain couples TRBV5-5 to TRBJ1-3; the D gene is possibly TRBD1 (5 bases). Per the germline V gene, CDR1 is SGHKS and CDR2 is YYEKEE (reference sequence). There are 13 residues in the CDR3. V was cut by 7 bases and J by 6 bases, with 14 bases left in between. CDR3 nucleotide sequence: TGTGCCAGCCGTGTGGAGGGGATAAACACCATATATTTT. As protein: CASRVEGINTIYF.